This TCR beta chain appears in the sequencing data of a study of Ad26.COV2.S vaccination and SARS-CoV-2 variants. The table lists this clone with a few counts. Assay used: immunoSEQ multiplex PCR; TCRdb lists only in-frame clones, some missing. The repertoire holds roughly 400,000 clones, with approximately 92% as singletons. Treatment specified: around 19 received Ad26.COV2.S at low or high dose, single or two shots; several received placebo; per-sample allocation not given. Day 63 after the first vaccine or placebo injection was the time point for sampling. The source is a person aged 18-60 years who received the Ad26.COV2.S COVID-19 vaccine or a placebo. The specimen comprised peripheral blood, sampled in a trial of Ad26.COV2.S vaccine versus placebo.

The CDR3 DNA reads as TGTGCCAGCAAACCGGGACAGGGGAGCACCGGGGAGCTGTTTTTT. Translating it yields CASKPGQGSTGELFF. This chain joins TRBV9 and TRBJ2-2, with 10 bases identical to TRBD1. CDR1 and CDR2 (germline): SGDLS, YYNGEE. V shed 6 bases, J shed 4 bases, and the junction held 6 bases outside the gene matches. This CDR3 is 15 amino acids long.